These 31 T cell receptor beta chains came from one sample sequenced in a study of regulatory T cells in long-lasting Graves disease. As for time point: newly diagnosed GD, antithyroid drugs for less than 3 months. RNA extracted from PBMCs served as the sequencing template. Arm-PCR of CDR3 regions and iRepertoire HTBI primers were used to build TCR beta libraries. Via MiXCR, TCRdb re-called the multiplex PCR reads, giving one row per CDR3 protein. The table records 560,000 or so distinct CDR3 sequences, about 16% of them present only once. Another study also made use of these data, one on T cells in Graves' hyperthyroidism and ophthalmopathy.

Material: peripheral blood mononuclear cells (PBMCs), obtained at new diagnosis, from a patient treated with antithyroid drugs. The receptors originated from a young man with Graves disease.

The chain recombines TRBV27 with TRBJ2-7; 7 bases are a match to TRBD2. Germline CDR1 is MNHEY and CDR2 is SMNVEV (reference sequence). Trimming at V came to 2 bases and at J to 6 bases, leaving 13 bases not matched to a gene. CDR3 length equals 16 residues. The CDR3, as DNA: TGTGCCAGCAGTTTAGGGTGGGCGGGAGAGGTCGGCGAGCAGTACTTC. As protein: CASSLGWAGEVGEQYF.

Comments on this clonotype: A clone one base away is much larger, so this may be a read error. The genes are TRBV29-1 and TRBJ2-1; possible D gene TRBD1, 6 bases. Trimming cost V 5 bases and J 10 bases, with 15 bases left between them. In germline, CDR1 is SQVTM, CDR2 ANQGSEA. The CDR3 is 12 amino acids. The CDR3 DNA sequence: TGCAGCGTTTCGACAGGATTTAACGAGCAGTTCTTC. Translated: CSVSTGFNEQFF.

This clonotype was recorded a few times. In DNA, the CDR3 is TGTGCCAGCAGTGAAGACAGGGAGAGTTACAATGAGCAGTTCTTC. Translated, it gives CASSEDRESYNEQFF. The rearrangement uses TRBV6-1 and TRBJ2-1; possible D gene TRBD1, 6 bases. The length of the CDR3 is 15 residues. The germline gives CDR1 MNHNS, CDR2 SASEGT. Trimming cost V 1 base and J 4 bases, with 11 bases left between them.

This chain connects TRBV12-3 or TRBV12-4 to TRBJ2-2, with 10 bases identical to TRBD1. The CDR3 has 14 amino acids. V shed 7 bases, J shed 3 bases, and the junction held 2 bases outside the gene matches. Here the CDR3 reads CASNDRGHTGELFF. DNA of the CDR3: TGTGCCAGCAATGACAGGGGGCACACCGGGGAGCTGTTTTTT.

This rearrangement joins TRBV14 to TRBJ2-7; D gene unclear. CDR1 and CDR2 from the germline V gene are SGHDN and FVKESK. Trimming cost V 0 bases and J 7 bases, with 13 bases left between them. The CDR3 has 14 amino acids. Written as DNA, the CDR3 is TGTGCCAGCAGCCAAGAGGGCGGTTTCCGGGAGCAGTACTTC. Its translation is CASSQEGGFREQYF.

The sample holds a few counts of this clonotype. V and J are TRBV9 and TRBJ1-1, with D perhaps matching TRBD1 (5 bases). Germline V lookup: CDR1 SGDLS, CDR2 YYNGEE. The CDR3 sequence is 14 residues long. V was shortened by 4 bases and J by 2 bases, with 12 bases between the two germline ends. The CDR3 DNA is TGTGCCAGCAGCTCAAGACGGGACAACACTGAAGCTTTCTTT. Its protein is CASSSRRDNTEAFF.

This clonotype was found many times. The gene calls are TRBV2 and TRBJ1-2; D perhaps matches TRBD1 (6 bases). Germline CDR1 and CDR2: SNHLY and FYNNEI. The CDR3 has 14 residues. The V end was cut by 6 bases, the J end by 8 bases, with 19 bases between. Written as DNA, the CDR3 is TGTGCCAGCAGCGAGGACAGCCGCTGGGGCGGCTACACCTTC. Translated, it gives CASSEDSRWGGYTF.

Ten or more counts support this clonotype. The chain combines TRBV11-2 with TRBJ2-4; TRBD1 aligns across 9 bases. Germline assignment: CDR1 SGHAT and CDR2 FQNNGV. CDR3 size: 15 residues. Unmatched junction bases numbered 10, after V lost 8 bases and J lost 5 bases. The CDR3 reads CASLRGDRDENIQYF. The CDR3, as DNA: TGTGCCAGCCTCCGGGGGGACAGGGACGAAAACATTCAGTACTTC.

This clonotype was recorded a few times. CDR3 DNA sequence: TGCGCCAGCAGTGAGCCAGGGACCTTCGGGGCGTATGGCTACACCTTC. Protein: CASSEPGTFGAYGYTF. The chain links TRBV10-2 to TRBJ1-2, with D tentatively TRBD1 (5 bases). Germline CDR1 is WSHSY and CDR2 is SAAADI. Trimming shortened V by 2 bases and J by 5 bases, and 18 bases separated the two germline ends. The CDR3 is 16 residues long.

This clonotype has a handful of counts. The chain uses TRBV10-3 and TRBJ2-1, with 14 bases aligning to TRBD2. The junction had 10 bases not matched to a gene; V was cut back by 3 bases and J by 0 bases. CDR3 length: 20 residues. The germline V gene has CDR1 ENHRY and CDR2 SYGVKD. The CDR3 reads CAISDPGLAGGPSSYNEQFF. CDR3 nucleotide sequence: TGTGCCATCAGTGACCCTGGACTAGCGGGAGGCCCTAGCTCCTACAATGAGCAGTTCTTC.

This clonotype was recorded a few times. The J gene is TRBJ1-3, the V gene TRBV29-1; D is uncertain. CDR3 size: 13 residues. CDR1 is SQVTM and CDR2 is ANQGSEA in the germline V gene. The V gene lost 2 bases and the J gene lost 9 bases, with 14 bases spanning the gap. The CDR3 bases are TGCAGCGTTGAAATTCGGGGAACGGGCACCATATATTTT. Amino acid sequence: CSVEIRGTGTIYF.

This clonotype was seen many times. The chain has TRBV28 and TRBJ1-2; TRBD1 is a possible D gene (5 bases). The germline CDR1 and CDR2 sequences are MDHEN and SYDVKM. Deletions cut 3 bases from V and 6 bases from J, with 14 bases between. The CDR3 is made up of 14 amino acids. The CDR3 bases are TGTGCCAGCAGTTTTGGGGCGGGGGTTCATGGCTACACCTTC. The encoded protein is CASSFGAGVHGYTF.

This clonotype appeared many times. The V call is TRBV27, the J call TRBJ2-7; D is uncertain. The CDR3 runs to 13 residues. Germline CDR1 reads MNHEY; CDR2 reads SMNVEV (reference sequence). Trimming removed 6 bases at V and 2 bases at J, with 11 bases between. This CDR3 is CASSLRAPYEQYF. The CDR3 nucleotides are TGTGCCAGCAGCTTAAGGGCCCCCTACGAGCAGTACTTC.

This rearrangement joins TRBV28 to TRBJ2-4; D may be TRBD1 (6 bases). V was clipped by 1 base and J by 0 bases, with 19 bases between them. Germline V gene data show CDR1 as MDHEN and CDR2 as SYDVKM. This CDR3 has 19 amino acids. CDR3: CASSLSNPGHLIAKNIQYF. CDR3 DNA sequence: TGTGCCAGCAGTTTATCCAACCCGGGACACCTAATAGCCAAAAACATTCAGTACTTC.

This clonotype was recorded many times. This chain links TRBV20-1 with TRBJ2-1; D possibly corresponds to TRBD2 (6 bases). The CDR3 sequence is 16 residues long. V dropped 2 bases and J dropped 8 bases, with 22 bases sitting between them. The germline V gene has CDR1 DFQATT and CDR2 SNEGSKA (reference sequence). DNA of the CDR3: TGCAGTGCTAGAACCTACCCGGGACTTGGTACATATGAGCAGTTCTTC. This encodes CSARTYPGLGTYEQFF.

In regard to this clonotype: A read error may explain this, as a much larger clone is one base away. CDR3 sequence: CAFNRGTQNEQFF. CDR3 bases: TGTGCCTTTAACAGGGGAACACAGAATGAGCAGTTCTTC. The chain uses TRBV30 and TRBJ2-1; 7 bases are a match to TRBD1. V shed 7 bases and J 7 bases; nucleotides not matched to a gene: 10. Germline CDR1 GTSNPN, CDR2 SVGIG (reference sequence). CDR3 length equals 13 residues. Together with reference TRBV30 and TRBJ2-1, the CDR3 gives the full variable domain: SQTIHQWPATLVQPVGSPLSLECTVEGTSNPNLYWYRQAAGRGLQLLFYSVGIGQISSEVPQNLSASRPQDRQFILSSKKLLLSDSGFYLCAFNRGTQNEQFFGPGTRLTVL.

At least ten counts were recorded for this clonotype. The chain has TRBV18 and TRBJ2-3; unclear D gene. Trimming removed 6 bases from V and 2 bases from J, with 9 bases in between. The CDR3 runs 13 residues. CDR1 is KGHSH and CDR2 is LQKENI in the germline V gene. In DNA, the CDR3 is TGTGCCAGCTCCCTCGAGGCCACAGATACGCAGTATTTT. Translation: CASSLEATDTQYF.

CDR3 in amino acids: CATSDSLAGDNEQFF. In DNA form, the CDR3 reads TGTGCCACCAGTGATTCTCTAGCGGGAGACAATGAGCAGTTCTTC. The chain uses TRBV24-1 and TRBJ2-1; 10 bases align to TRBD2. With V trimmed by 2 bases and J by 5 bases, 2 bases remained unmatched. This CDR3 has 15 residues. Germline CDR1 KGHDR, CDR2 SFDVKD.

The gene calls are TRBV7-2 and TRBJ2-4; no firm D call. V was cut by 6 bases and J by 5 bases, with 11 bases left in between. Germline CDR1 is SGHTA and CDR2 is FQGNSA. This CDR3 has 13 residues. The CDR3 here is CASSLGRENIQYF. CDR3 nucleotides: TGTGCCAGCAGTCTCGGTCGGGAAAACATTCAGTACTTC.

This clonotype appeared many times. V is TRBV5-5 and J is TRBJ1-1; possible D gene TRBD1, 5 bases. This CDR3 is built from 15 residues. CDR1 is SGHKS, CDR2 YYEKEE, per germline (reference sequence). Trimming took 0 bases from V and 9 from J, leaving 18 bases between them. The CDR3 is CASSLGPGLGRQAFF. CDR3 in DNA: TGTGCCAGCAGCTTGGGCCCGGGGTTGGGACGGCAAGCTTTCTTT.

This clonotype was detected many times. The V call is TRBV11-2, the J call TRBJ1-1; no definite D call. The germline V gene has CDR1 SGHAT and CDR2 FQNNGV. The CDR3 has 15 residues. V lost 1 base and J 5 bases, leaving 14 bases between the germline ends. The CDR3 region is CASSLALGVATEAFF. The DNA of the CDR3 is TGTGCCAGCAGCTTAGCCCTGGGAGTAGCAACTGAAGCTTTCTTT. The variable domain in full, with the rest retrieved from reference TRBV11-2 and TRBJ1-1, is EAGVAQSPRYKIIEKRQSVAFWCNPISGHATLYWYQQILGQGPKLLIQFQNNGVVDDSQLPKDRFSAERLKGVDSTLKIQPAKLEDSAVYLCASSLALGVATEAFFGQGTRLTVV.

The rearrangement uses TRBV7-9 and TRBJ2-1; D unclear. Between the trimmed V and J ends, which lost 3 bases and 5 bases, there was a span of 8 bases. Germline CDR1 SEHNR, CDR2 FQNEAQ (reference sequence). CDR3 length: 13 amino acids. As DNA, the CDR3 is TGTGCCAGCAGCTTTAGGTGGAACAATGAGCAGTTCTTC. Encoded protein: CASSFRWNNEQFF.

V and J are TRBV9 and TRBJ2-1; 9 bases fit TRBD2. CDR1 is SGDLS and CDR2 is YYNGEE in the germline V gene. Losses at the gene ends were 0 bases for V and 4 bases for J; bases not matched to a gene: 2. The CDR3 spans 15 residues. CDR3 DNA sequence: TGTGCCAGCAGCGTAGACGCGGGAGGGTACAATGAGCAGTTCTTC. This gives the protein CASSVDAGGYNEQFF. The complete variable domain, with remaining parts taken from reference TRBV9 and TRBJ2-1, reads DSGVTQTPKHLITATGQRVTLRCSPRSGDLSVYWYQQSLDQGLQFLIQYYNGEERAKGNILERFSAQQFPDLHSELNLSSLELGDSALYFCASSVDAGGYNEQFFGPGTRLTVL.

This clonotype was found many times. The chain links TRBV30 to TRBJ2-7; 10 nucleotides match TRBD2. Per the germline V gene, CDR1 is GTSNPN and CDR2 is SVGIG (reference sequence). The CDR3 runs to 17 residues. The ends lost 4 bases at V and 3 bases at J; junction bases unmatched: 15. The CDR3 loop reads CAWKEVSGRPNLYEQYF. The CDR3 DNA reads TGTGCCTGGAAGGAAGTTAGCGGGAGGCCAAATCTCTACGAGCAGTACTTC.

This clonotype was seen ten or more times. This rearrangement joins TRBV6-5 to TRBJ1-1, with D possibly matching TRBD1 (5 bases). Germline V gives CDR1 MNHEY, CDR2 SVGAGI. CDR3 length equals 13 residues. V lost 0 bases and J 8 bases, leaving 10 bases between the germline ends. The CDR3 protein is CASSYSQKGEAFF. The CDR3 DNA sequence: TGTGCCAGCAGTTACTCGCAGAAGGGGGAAGCTTTCTTT.

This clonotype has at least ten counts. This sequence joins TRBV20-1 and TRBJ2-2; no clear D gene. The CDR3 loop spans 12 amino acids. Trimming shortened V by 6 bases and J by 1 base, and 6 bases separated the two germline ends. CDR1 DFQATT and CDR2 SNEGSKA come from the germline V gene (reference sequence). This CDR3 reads CSADENTGELFF. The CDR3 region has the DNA TGCAGTGCCGACGAGAACACCGGGGAGCTGTTTTTT.

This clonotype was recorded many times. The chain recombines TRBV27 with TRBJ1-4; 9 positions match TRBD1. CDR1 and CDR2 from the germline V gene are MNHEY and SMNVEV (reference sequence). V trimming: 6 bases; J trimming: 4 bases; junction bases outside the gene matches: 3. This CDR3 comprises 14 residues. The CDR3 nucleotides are TGTGCCAGCAGCGGGACAGGGAATAATGAAAAACTGTTTTTT. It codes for CASSGTGNNEKLFF.

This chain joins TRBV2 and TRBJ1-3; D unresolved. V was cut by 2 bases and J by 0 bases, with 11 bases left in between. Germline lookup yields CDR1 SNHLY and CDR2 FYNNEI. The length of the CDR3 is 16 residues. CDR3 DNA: TGTGCCAGCAGTGAACCCGCCGTATACTCTGGAAACACCATATATTTT. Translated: CASSEPAVYSGNTIYF.

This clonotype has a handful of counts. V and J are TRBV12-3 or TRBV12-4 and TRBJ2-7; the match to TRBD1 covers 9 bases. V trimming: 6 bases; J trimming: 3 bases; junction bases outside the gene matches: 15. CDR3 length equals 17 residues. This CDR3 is CASRPAGTGIGLYEQYF. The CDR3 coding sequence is TGTGCCAGCAGGCCTGCCGGGACAGGGATCGGACTCTACGAGCAGTACTTC.

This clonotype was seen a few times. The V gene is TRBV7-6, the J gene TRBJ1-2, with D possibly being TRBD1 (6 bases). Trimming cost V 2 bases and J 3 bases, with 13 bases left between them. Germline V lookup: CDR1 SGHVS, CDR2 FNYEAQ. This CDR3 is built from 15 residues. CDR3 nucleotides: TGTGCCAGCAGCTTAAATGGGGGCGCCGACTATGGCTACACCTTC. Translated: CASSLNGGADYGYTF.

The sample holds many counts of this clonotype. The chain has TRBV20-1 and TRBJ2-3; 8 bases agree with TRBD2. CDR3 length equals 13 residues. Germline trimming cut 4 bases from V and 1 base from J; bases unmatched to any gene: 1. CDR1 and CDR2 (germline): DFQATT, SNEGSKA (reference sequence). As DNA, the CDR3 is TGCAGTGCTATACTAGCGGGCACAGATACGCAGTATTTT. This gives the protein CSAILAGTDTQYF.